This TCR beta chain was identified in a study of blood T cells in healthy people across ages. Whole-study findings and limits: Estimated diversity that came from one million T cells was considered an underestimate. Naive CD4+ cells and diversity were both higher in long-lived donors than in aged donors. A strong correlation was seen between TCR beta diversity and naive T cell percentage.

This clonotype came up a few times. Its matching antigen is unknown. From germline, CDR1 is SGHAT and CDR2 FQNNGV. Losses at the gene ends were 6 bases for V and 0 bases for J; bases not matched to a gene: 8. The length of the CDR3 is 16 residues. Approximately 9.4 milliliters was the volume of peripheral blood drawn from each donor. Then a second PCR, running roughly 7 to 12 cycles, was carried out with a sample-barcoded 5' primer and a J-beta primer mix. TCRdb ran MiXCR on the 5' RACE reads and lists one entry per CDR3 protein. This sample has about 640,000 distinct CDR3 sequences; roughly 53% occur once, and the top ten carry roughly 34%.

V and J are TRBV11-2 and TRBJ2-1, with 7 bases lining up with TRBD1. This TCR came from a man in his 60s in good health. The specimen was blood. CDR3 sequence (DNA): TGTGCCAGCAGGGCCCGGCCAGGGGGCTCCTACAATGAGCAGTTCTTC. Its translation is CASRARPGGSYNEQFF. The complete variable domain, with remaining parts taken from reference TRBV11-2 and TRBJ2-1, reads EAGVAQSPRYKIIEKRQSVAFWCNPISGHATLYWYQQILGQGPKLLIQFQNNGVVDDSQLPKDRFSAERLKGVDSTLKIQPAKLEDSAVYLCASRARPGGSYNEQFFGPGTRLTVL.